The next 27 T cell receptor beta chains were all read from a single sample in a study of T cells in localized non-small cell lung cancer. Repertoires were generated with immunoSEQ multiplex PCR, while TCRdb's copy carries only in-frame clones and drops some. Of nearly 35,000 clones in the sample, roughly 90% were seen once. The source was peripheral blood, collected before any cancer treatment. All receptors come from a woman aged 35 to 69 with stage I lung adenocarcinoma.

This CDR3 is CASSLTPGQGINYGYTF. CDR3 sequence (DNA): TGTGCCAGCAGCTTAACCCCGGGACAGGGGATTAACTATGGCTACACCTTC. This sequence joins TRBV7-3 and TRBJ1-2, with 10 bases that match TRBD1. The CDR3 extends over 17 amino acids. Losses at the gene ends were 0 bases for V and 1 base for J; bases not matched to a gene: 5. Germline CDR1 and CDR2: SGHTA and FQGTGA.

The chain has TRBV5-4 and TRBJ1-1, with 11 bases aligning to TRBD1. The CDR3 is made up of 16 amino acids. V shed 1 base, J shed 3 bases, and the junction held 5 bases outside the gene matches. CDR1 is SGHNT and CDR2 is YYREEE in the germline V gene (reference sequence). CDR3 loop: CASSLYWTGGYTEAFF. CDR3 DNA sequence: TGTGCCAGCAGCTTGTACTGGACAGGGGGCTACACTGAAGCTTTCTTT.

This chain links TRBV19 with TRBJ1-1; a possible D gene is TRBD1 (6 bases). This CDR3 region has 16 residues. Germline values: CDR1 LNHDA, CDR2 SQIVND (reference sequence). V was clipped by 3 bases and J by 0 bases, with 14 bases between them. The CDR3 DNA follows: TGTGCCAGTAGTATGGTGGACAGCCTGATGAACACTGAAGCTTTCTTT. Translated, it gives CASSMVDSLMNTEAFF.

The chain uses TRBV7-2 and TRBJ2-3; a possible D gene is TRBD1 (5 bases). CDR3 length equals 14 residues. The V and J ends lost 4 bases and 1 base respectively, with 9 bases between them. The germline V gene encodes CDR1 SGHTA and CDR2 FQGNSA. CDR3 DNA: TGTGCCAGCAGCTCGGTAGGGGGCACAGATACGCAGTATTTT. Amino acids: CASSSVGGTDTQYF.

As regards this clone: The junction differs from germline at one of its ends, possibly a read error. In nucleotides, the CDR3 is TGCGCCAGCAGCCAAGCCGGGACTAGCGGGGGGTTGAATGAGCAGCTCTTC. Encoded protein: CASSQAGTSGGLNEQLF. The gene calls are TRBV4-1 and TRBJ2-1; 15 nucleotides match TRBD2. CDR3 size: 17 residues. From germline, CDR1 is MGHRA and CDR2 YSYEKL.

V usage is TRBV18 and J usage is TRBJ1-5, with D perhaps TRBD1 (6 bases). The CDR3 is 14 amino acids. The germline gives CDR1 KGHSH, CDR2 LQKENI. V dropped 3 bases and J dropped 5 bases, with 11 bases sitting between them. The CDR3 sequence is CASSPLDSDQPQHF. CDR3 DNA: TGTGCCAGCTCACCGCTGGACAGTGATCAGCCCCAGCATTTT. The full variable domain, with the rest looked up from reference TRBV18 and TRBJ1-5, is NAGVMQNPRHLVRRRGQEARLRCSPMKGHSHVYWYRQLPEEGLKFMVYLQKENIIDESGMPKERFSAEFPKEGPSILRIQQVVRGDSAAYFCASSPLDSDQPQHFGDGTRLSIL.

V and J are TRBV29-1 and TRBJ1-1; 7 nucleotides align to TRBD1. Germline V gives CDR1 SQVTM, CDR2 ANQGSEA. The CDR3 length is 13 residues. V shed 8 bases, J shed 1 base, and the junction held 7 bases outside the gene matches. CDR3 in amino acids: CSLKGQTNTEAFF. In DNA, the CDR3 is TGCAGCCTCAAGGGACAGACGAACACTGAAGCTTTCTTT.

The chain uses TRBV7-2 and TRBJ2-7; TRBD2 matches 10 bases. V gave up 0 bases and J gave up 4 bases; unmatched junction bases: 6. CDR1 is SGHTA, CDR2 FQGNSA, per germline. The CDR3 spans 16 residues. For the CDR3, the DNA is TGTGCCAGCAGCTTAGCGGCTAGCGGGGGAAAATACGAGCAGTACTTC. This encodes CASSLAASGGKYEQYF.

The chain uses TRBV9 and TRBJ2-3; 7 bases line up with TRBD2. This CDR3 comprises 17 residues. Germline CDR1 and CDR2: SGDLS and YYNGEE. The ends lost 6 bases at V and 0 bases at J; junction bases unmatched: 13. CDR3 bases: TGTGCCAGCACAAGCGGGGCGGTAGACCATAGCACAGATACGCAGTATTTT. Protein: CASTSGAVDHSTDTQYF.

The rearrangement joins TRBV30 to TRBJ1-6; TRBD1 agrees at 9 bases. Germline lookup yields CDR1 GTSNPN and CDR2 SVGIG (reference sequence). This CDR3 has 13 residues. Germline trimming cut 3 bases from V and 7 bases from J; bases unmatched to any gene: 1. As DNA, the CDR3 is TGTGCCTGGAGAGGACAGGGGAATTCACCCCTCCACTTT. It specifies CAWRGQGNSPLHF.

V is TRBV6-4 and J is TRBJ1-1; no definite D call. CDR3 length equals 19 residues. Per germline, CDR1 MRHNA and CDR2 SNTAGT. The V and J ends lost 6 bases and 3 bases respectively, with 29 bases between them. The DNA for the CDR3 is TGTGCCAGCAGAACCGCCGGCCCGAAGCCGAACACCAATCACACTGAAGCTTTCTTT. This translates into CASRTAGPKPNTNHTEAFF.

V is TRBV27 and J is TRBJ1-2; maybe TRBD1 (5 bases). Germline V gene data show CDR1 as MNHEY and CDR2 as SMNVEV (reference sequence). V shed 7 bases and J shed 3 bases, with 12 bases lying between them. The CDR3 has 13 residues. The CDR3 nucleotides are TGTGCCAGCATGGGGGGAGGGGACTATGGCTACACCTTC. Its protein product is CASMGGGDYGYTF.

The chain carries TRBV7-2 and TRBJ2-7, with unresolved D. The CDR3 covers 13 residues. CDR1 and CDR2 from the germline V gene are SGHTA and FQGNSA. V lost 3 bases and J lost 1, with 7 bases in between. The CDR3 sequence: CASSFTASYEQYF. The CDR3 DNA sequence: TGTGCCAGCAGCTTTACAGCATCCTACGAGCAGTACTTC.

The rearrangement links TRBV27 to TRBJ2-5, with TRBD1 matching 8 bases. The CDR3 length is 17 residues. J lost 0 bases, V lost 6 bases, and 12 bases had no gene match. Germline assignment: CDR1 MNHEY and CDR2 SMNVEV (reference sequence). The CDR3 protein is CASRRSRTGIYQETQYF. CDR3 bases: TGTGCCAGCAGGCGGAGCCGGACAGGGATATACCAAGAGACCCAGTACTTC.

This clone was counted between two and nine times. The chain combines TRBV5-1 with TRBJ1-2; 7 bases are a match to TRBD1. The CDR3 loop spans 14 amino acids. The trim removed 2 bases at V and 0 bases at J, leaving 1 base unmatched. Per the germline V gene, CDR1 is SGHRS and CDR2 is YFSETQ. CDR3 sequence reads: CASSFQGANYGYTF. The CDR3 DNA sequence: TGCGCCAGCAGCTTCCAGGGGGCTAACTATGGCTACACCTTC.

This clone has only a few counts. V gene TRBV19 combines with J gene TRBJ1-1, with 7 positions matching TRBD1. The CDR3 is 16 amino acids. V was clipped by 5 bases and J by 0 bases; unmatched bases: 9. The germline V gene has CDR1 LNHDA and CDR2 SQIVND (reference sequence). CDR3 DNA sequence: TGTGCCAGTAGTGCGGGACAGTTCGGGTTGAACACTGAAGCTTTCTTT. Its protein is CASSAGQFGLNTEAFF.

This clone was seen only a few times. V and J are TRBV5-6 and TRBJ2-3; D gene unclear. The CDR3 length is 16 residues. Germline V lookup: CDR1 SGHDT, CDR2 YYEEEE. V lost 2 bases and J lost 0, with 13 bases in between. The CDR3 region has the DNA TGTGCCAGCAGCTTCTTCAGAGAAAGAAGCACAGATACGCAGTATTTT. Translated: CASSFFRERSTDTQYF. Supplemented by reference TRBV5-6 and TRBJ2-3, the full variable domain reads DAGVTQSPTHLIKTRGQQVTLRCSPKSGHDTVSWYQQALGQGPQFIFQYYEEEERQRGNFPDRFSGHQFPNYSSELNVNALLLGDSALYLCASSFFRERSTDTQYFGPGTRLTVL.

The chain employs TRBV30 and TRBJ1-4; D perhaps matches TRBD1 (6 bases). Germline V gene data show CDR1 as GTSNPN and CDR2 as SVGIG (reference sequence). This CDR3 comprises 14 residues. The ends were cut back, 5 bases at V and 4 bases at J, with 14 bases in the middle. The CDR3 sequence is CAWGTGQHNEKLFF. The CDR3, as DNA: TGTGCCTGGGGAACGGGACAACATAATGAAAAACTGTTTTTT.

This chain uses TRBV7-2 with TRBJ1-6; no clear D. V was pared by 2 bases and J by 8 bases, with 13 bases between. CDR3 size: 15 residues. Germline assignment: CDR1 SGHTA and CDR2 FQGNSA. The CDR3 sequence is CASSLNRAQHSPLHF. CDR3 coding DNA: TGTGCCAGCAGCTTAAACCGGGCTCAGCATTCACCCCTCCACTTT. Variable domain in full (rest from reference TRBV7-2 and TRBJ1-6): GAGVSQSPSNKVTEKGKDVELRCDPISGHTALYWYRQSLGQGLEFLIYFQGNSAPDKSGLPSDRFSAERTGGSVSTLTIQRTQQEDSAVYLCASSLNRAQHSPLHFGNGTRLTVT.

The chain links TRBV12-5 to TRBJ2-6; 9 bases match TRBD1. The V segment lost 3 bases and the J segment 0 bases; nucleotides outside the gene matches: 6. Germline-derived CDR1 and CDR2 are LGHNT and FRNRAP. The CDR3 is 18 amino acids. CDR3 in DNA: TGTGCTAGTGGTTTTAAGGGACAGGGCCTCTCTGGGGCCAACGTCCTGACTTTC. This translates into CASGFKGQGLSGANVLTF.

The chain is built from TRBV5-1 and TRBJ2-2; 11 bases align to TRBD2. The length of the CDR3 is 16 residues. Germline V CDR1 and CDR2: SGHRS, YFSETQ. The junction had 6 bases not matched to a gene; V was cut back by 3 bases and J by 5 bases. The CDR3 reads CASSSLTSGETGELFF. CDR3 nucleotides: TGCGCCAGCAGCTCCCTGACTAGCGGGGAAACCGGGGAGCTGTTTTTT. The entire variable domain, with the rest obtained from reference TRBV5-1 and TRBJ2-2, is as follows: KAGVTQTPRYLIKTRGQQVTLSCSPISGHRSVSWYQQTPGQGLQFLFEYFSETQRNKGNFPGRFSGRQFSNSRSEMNVSTLELGDSALYLCASSSLTSGETGELFFGEGSRLTVL.

CDR3 bases: TGTGCCAGCAGCTTAGATGCAGGGGTCTACGAGCAGTACTTC. Translated: CASSLDAGVYEQYF. The rearrangement uses TRBV7-8 and TRBJ2-7; possible D gene TRBD1, 6 bases. The germline gives CDR1 SGHVS, CDR2 FQNEAQ. CDR3 length: 14 amino acids. Trimming removed 1 base from V and 3 bases from J, with 10 bases in between.

V gene TRBV5-1 combines with J gene TRBJ1-1, with D maybe TRBD1 (6 bases). CDR3 length equals 15 residues. CDR1 SGHRS and CDR2 YFSETQ come from the germline V gene. V lost 0 bases, J lost 5 bases, and 14 bases lay in between. CDR3 nucleotide sequence: TGCGCCAGCAGCTTGGAACAGGGAAGTGTTACTGAAGCTTTCTTT. Translation: CASSLEQGSVTEAFF.

This sequence joins TRBV11-2 and TRBJ2-2, with TRBD1 matching 9 bases. Per germline, CDR1 SGHAT and CDR2 FQNNGV. CDR3 length: 14 residues. J gave up 6 bases and V 3 bases, and 2 bases lay outside the gene matches. CDR3 in amino acids: CASSFRQGAGELFF. CDR3 nucleotides: TGTGCCAGCAGCTTCAGACAGGGGGCCGGGGAGCTGTTTTTT.

V usage is TRBV30 and J usage is TRBJ1-4; no clear D gene. Germline loops: CDR1 GTSNPN, CDR2 SVGIG (reference sequence). Trimming took 7 bases from V and 0 from J, leaving 15 bases between them. CDR3 length: 15 residues. The CDR3: CASWGVGTTNEKLFF. Here the CDR3 DNA reads TGTGCCTCATGGGGTGTAGGTACAACTAATGAAAAACTGTTTTTT. Together with reference TRBV30 and TRBJ1-4, the CDR3 gives the full variable domain: SQTIHQWPATLVQPVGSPLSLECTVEGTSNPNLYWYRQAAGRGLQLLFYSVGIGQISSEVPQNLSASRPQDRQFILSSKKLLLSDSGFYLCASWGVGTTNEKLFFGSGTQLSVL.

This chain joins TRBV4-3 and TRBJ2-1; no clear D. The V end was cut by 0 bases, the J end by 0 bases, with 9 bases between. Germline V gene sequence: CDR1 LGHNA, CDR2 YSLEER. The CDR3 is 16 amino acids. The CDR3 region has the DNA TGCGCCAGCAGCCAAGACGGCGTCAGCTCCTACAATGAGCAGTTCTTC. This sequence encodes CASSQDGVSSYNEQFF.

The rearrangement uses TRBV5-6 and TRBJ2-5; no firm D call. Germline V gene sequence: CDR1 SGHDT, CDR2 YYEEEE. V lost 1 base, J lost 4 bases, and 2 bases lay in between. This CDR3 is 11 amino acids long. The CDR3 here is CASSLLETQYF. CDR3 DNA sequence: TGTGCCAGCAGCTTGTTAGAGACCCAGTACTTC.